The clone carrying this T cell receptor beta chain was seen more than once but under ten times. These data originate in a study of early T cells in non-severe SARS-CoV-2 infection. TCRdb re-derived calls from the 5' RACE reads in MiXCR, one entry per CDR3 protein. The data hold approximately 70,000 distinct CDR3 sequences, with 12% observed a single time. This TCR derives from an adult who was a healthcare worker with PCR-confirmed SARS-CoV-2 infection or an uninfected control (not recorded which). The specimen comprised whole blood, sampled at baseline.

The CDR3 DNA reads TGTGCCAGCACCGGAGGGGCAGTCTATGGCTACACCTTC. It yields the protein CASTGGAVYGYTF. This chain uses TRBV2 with TRBJ1-2; tentative D call: TRBD1 (5 bases). V lost 7 bases and J 4 bases, leaving 13 bases between the germline ends. From germline, CDR1 is SNHLY and CDR2 FYNNEI. The CDR3 length is 13 residues.